The present T cell receptor (beta chain) was sequenced within a study of radiation and T cells in renal cell carcinoma. The study's findings and limits: In blood, top tumor clones expanded by 2 weeks, shrinking by 4. No pretreatment tumor biopsies were available for baseline clonotypes.

V lost 1 base, J lost 6 bases, and 1 base stayed unmatched. The CDR3 has 14 amino acids. CDR1 and CDR2 (germline): MNHEY, SVGAGI. Measured with immunoSEQ multiplex PCR; TCRdb has only the in-frame clones, and not every one. The sample carries about 77,000 clones, over 80% recorded once. About this clone: Its antigen is as yet unknown.

Specified time point: blood 4 weeks post-SBRT, at nephrectomy. As for treatment: 15 Gy SBRT to primary tumor, nephrectomy 4 weeks later. Nephrectomy followed 15 Gy stereotactic body radiation by 4 weeks. This renal cell carcinoma was of the clear cell type. This sample comprised blood, obtained from a patient whose treatment included radiotherapy and nephrectomy. This chain joins TRBV6-5 and TRBJ2-2; TRBD1 agrees at 8 bases. The TCR was taken from a woman aged 60 to 75 with renal cell carcinoma. The CDR3 sequence is CASSYLQGAGELFF. The CDR3 DNA reads as TGTGCCAGCAGTTACTTACAGGGGGCCGGGGAGCTGTTTTTT.